These T cell receptor beta chains were read from a single sample in a study of cytomegalovirus exposure and HLA in healthy donors. Clones were read by immunoSEQ multiplex PCR, and TCRdb kept only the in-frame ones, dropping some. Its listing shows around 46,000 clones. The specimen sequenced was PBMCs. The origin of the receptors is a woman aged 40 to 49 in good health and CMV-seronegative. The CDR3 runs from the conserved cysteine through the conserved F or W. D genes are given only for firm matches.

j_call v_call d_call cdr3_aa cdr3_nt
TRBJ2-2 TRBV4-1 TRBD2 CASSHLAGVRSAGELFF TGCGCCAGCAGCCACTTAGCGGGAGTTCGTTCGGCCGGGGAGCTGTTTTTT
TRBJ2-1 TRBV6-1 - CASSGRSYNEQFF TGTGCCTCCTCAGGCCGATCCTACAATGAGCAGTTCTTC
TRBJ2-7 TRBV7-3 TRBD2 CASSLSPAGAYEQYF TGTGCCAGCAGCTTAAGTCCAGCGGGAGCCTACGAGCAGTACTTC
TRBJ2-3 TRBV4-2 TRBD2 CASSQGIETSGRANTQYF TGTGCCAGCAGCCAAGGGATCGAGACTAGCGGGAGGGCCAATACGCAGTATTTT
TRBJ2-5 TRBV5-1 TRBD1 CASSLATGGRETQYF TGCGCCAGCAGCTTGGCTACAGGGGGACGGGAGACCCAGTACTTC
TRBJ2-7 TRBV29-1 TRBD1 CSVDRDYEQYF TGCAGCGTGGACAGGGATTACGAGCAGTACTTC
TRBJ2-1 TRBV5-3 - CARSSSSRVAESSYNEQFF TGTGCCAGAAGCTCGTCGTCGCGGGTAGCCGAGAGCTCCTACAATGAGCAGTTCTTC
TRBJ1-5 TRBV27 - CASSPTGDQPQHF TGTGCCAGCAGTCCCACAGGTGATCAGCCCCAGCATTTT
TRBJ2-7 TRBV9 - CASSPTLTSVYEQYF TGTGCCAGCAGCCCCACCCTGACATCGGTCTACGAGCAGTACTTC
TRBJ1-1 TRBV6-6 - CASSLGHGREAFF TGTGCCAGCAGCTTAGGACACGGGCGGGAAGCTTTCTTT
TRBJ2-7 TRBV27 TRBD2 CASSLQLLAGGGYEQYF TGTGCCAGCAGTTTACAGTTACTAGCGGGAGGGGGCTACGAGCAGTACTTC
TRBJ2-7 TRBV7-2 TRBD1 CASSPGQGRAYEQYF TGTGCCAGCAGCCCCGGACAGGGTAGAGCCTACGAGCAGTACTTC
TRBJ2-7 TRBV5-6 TRBD2 CASSLASGSFHEQYF TGTGCCAGCAGCTTGGCTAGCGGGAGCTTCCACGAGCAGTACTTC
TRBJ1-4 TRBV4-2 - CASSQALGATNEKLFF TGTGCCAGCAGCCAAGCCCTCGGAGCAACTAATGAAAAACTGTTTTTT
TRBJ2-1 TRBV9 - CASSDSGPYNEQFF TGTGCCAGCAGCGATTCAGGGCCCTACAATGAGCAGTTCTTC
TRBJ1-3 TRBV6-5 - CASSQMSRFGNTIYF TGTGCCAGCAGTCAAATGAGTCGGTTCGGAAACACCATATATTTT
TRBJ2-5 TRBV14 TRBD2 CASSQGTSSETQYF TGTGCCAGCAGCCAAGGGACTAGCAGTGAGACCCAGTACTTC
TRBJ2-7 TRBV5-1 TRBD1 CASSLRDRGQGEQYF TGCGCCAGCAGCTTGAGGGACAGGGGGCAGGGCGAGCAGTACTTC
TRBJ2-7 TRBV18 - CASSLRQAVEQYF TGTGCCAGCTCTCTTCGACAGGCTGTCGAGCAGTACTTC
TRBJ1-5 TRBV27 TRBD1 CASSPTTGGGQPQHF TGTGCCAGCAGTCCCACCACAGGGGGCGGACAGCCCCAGCATTTT
TRBJ2-7 TRBV6-1 - CASSPGQISYEQYF TGTGCCAGCAGCCCAGGACAGATCTCCTACGAGCAGTACTTC
TRBJ2-7 TRBV28 TRBD2 CASSSLTSGSHEQYF TGTGCCAGCAGTTCCCTGACTAGCGGGAGCCACGAGCAGTACTTC
TRBJ2-5 TRBV6-1 - CASSEAARREDQYF TGTGCCAGCAGTGAAGCAGCGCGCAGGGAGGACCAGTACTTC
TRBJ1-5 TRBV7-2 TRBD1 CASSLPGGGNQPQHF TGTGCCAGCAGCTTACCAGGGGGCGGCAATCAGCCCCAGCATTTT
TRBJ1-1 TRBV28 TRBD1 CASSLGSTGRAFF TGTGCCAGCAGTTTGGGTTCGACAGGGAGAGCTTTCTTT
TRBJ2-4 TRBV18 TRBD2 CASSPPAGGSKNIQYF TGTGCCAGCTCCCCTCCGGCGGGAGGATCCAAAAACATTCAGTACTTC
TRBJ2-7 TRBV5-4 TRBD2 CASSFPGLAGTQYF TGTGCCAGCAGCTTTCCGGGACTAGCGGGAACCCAGTACTTC
TRBJ1-4 TRBV7-9 - CASSARRGGDEKLFF TGTGCCAGCAGCGCCAGGCGGGGGGGAGATGAAAAACTGTTTTTT
TRBJ1-1 TRBV5-1 TRBD1 CASSFPDRGPAEAFF TGCGCCAGCAGCTTCCCGGACAGGGGGCCGGCTGAAGCTTTCTTT
TRBJ2-3 TRBV6-4 TRBD2 CASSAGTSGATDTQYF TGTGCCAGCAGTGCCGGGACTAGCGGTGCCACAGATACGCAGTATTTT
TRBJ2-7 TRBV13 TRBD1 CASSLDQGAVEQYF TGTGCCAGCAGCTTAGATCAGGGGGCGGTCGAGCAGTACTTC
TRBJ2-7 TRBV5-1 - CASSLVSGSPGYEQYF TGCGCCAGCAGCTTAGTAAGCGGGTCCCCTGGCTACGAGCAGTACTTC
TRBJ2-7 TRBV19 - CASREDGQQYEQYF TGTGCCAGTAGAGAAGACGGACAGCAATACGAGCAGTACTTC
TRBJ2-7 TRBV4-1 - CASSPYYFSYEQYF TGCGCCAGCAGCCCGTACTACTTCTCCTACGAGCAGTACTTC
TRBJ2-1 TRBV4-1 TRBD2 CASSHQAGSSYNEQFF TGCGCCAGCAGCCACCAAGCGGGGAGCTCCTACAATGAGCAGTTCTTC
TRBJ2-7 TRBV19 TRBD1 CASSPGQHYEQYF TGTGCCAGTAGTCCGGGACAGCACTACGAGCAGTACTTC
TRBJ1-1 TRBV7-2 - CASSRTLSGVGTEAFF TGTGCCAGCAGTAGGACCCTTTCAGGGGTCGGGACTGAAGCTTTCTTT
TRBJ1-2 TRBV7-6 - CASSSMGGQNSGYTF TGTGCCAGCAGCTCGATGGGAGGTCAGAACTCTGGCTACACCTTC
TRBJ2-5 TRBV7-2 TRBD1 CASSPRDSQETQYF TGTGCCAGCAGCCCCCGGGACAGTCAAGAGACCCAGTACTTC
TRBJ2-7 TRBV7-2 - CASSFFGGRSYEQYF TGTGCCAGCAGCTTCTTCGGGGGACGCTCCTACGAGCAGTACTTC
TRBJ1-1 TRBV5-1 TRBD1 CASSSGQGIITEAFF TGCGCCAGCAGCTCTGGACAGGGGATAATCACTGAAGCTTTCTTT
TRBJ2-3 TRBV28 - CASNKAGNTDTQYF TGTGCCAGCAACAAGGCGGGGAACACAGATACGCAGTATTTT
TRBJ2-7 TRBV19 - CASSIAGDLSYEQYF TGTGCCAGTAGTATAGCCGGGGATCTCTCCTACGAGCAGTACTTC